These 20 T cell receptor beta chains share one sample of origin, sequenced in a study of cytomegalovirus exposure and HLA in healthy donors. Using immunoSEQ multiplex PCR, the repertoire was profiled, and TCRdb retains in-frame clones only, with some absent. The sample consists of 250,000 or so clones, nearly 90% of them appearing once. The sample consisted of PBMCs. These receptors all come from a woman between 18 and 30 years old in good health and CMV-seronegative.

CDR3 DNA: TGTGCCAGCAGCCCGGTAGCGTTCGGCGAGCAGTACTTC. Translated: CASSPVAFGEQYF. This chain uses TRBV7-2 with TRBJ2-7; D might be TRBD2 (5 bases). CDR1 and CDR2 from the germline V gene are SGHTA and FQGNSA. This CDR3 is built from 13 residues. The ends were cut back, 5 bases at V and 6 bases at J, with 14 bases in the middle.

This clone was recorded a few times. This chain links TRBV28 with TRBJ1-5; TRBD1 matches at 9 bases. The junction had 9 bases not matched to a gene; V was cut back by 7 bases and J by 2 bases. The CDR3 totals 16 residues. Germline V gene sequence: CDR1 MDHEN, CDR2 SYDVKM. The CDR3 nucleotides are TGTGCCAGCATCCCGACAGGGGGTCGGGGCAATCAGCCCCAGCATTTT. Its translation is CASIPTGGRGNQPQHF.

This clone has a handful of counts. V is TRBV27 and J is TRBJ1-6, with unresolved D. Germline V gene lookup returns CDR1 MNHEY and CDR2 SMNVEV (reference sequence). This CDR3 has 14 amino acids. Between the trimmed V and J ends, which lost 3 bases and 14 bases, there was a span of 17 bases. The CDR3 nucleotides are TGTGCCAGCAGTTTGGGGAGGGCGCGATTAGCCCTCCACTTT. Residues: CASSLGRARLALHF.

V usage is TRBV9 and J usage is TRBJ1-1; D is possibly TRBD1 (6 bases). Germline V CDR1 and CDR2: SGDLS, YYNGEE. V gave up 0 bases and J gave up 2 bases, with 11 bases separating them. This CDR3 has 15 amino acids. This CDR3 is CASSVDGGTNTEAFF. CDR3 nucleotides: TGTGCCAGCAGCGTAGATGGTGGGACAAACACTGAAGCTTTCTTT.

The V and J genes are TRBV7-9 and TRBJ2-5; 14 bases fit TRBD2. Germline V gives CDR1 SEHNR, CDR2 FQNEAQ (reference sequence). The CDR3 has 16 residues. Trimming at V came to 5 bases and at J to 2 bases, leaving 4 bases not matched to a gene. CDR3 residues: CASSLGTSGGQETQYF. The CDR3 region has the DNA TGTGCCAGCAGCCTGGGGACTAGCGGGGGTCAAGAGACCCAGTACTTC.

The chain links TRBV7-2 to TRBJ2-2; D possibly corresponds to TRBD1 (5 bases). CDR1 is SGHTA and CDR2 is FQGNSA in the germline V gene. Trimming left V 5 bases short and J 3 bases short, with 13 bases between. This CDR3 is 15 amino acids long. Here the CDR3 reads CASSNPGIYTGELFF. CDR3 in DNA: TGTGCCAGCAGCAATCCAGGGATATACACCGGGGAGCTGTTTTTT.

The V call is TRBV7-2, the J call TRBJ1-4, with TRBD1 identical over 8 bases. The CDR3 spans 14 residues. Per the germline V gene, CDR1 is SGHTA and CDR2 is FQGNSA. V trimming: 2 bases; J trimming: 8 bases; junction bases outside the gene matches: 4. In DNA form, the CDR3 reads TGTGCCAGCAGCTTACTAACAGGGGGAGAAAAACTGTTTTTT. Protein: CASSLLTGGEKLFF. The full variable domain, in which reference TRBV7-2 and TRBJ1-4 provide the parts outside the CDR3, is GAGVSQSPSNKVTEKGKDVELRCDPISGHTALYWYRQSLGQGLEFLIYFQGNSAPDKSGLPSDRFSAERTGGSVSTLTIQRTQQEDSAVYLCASSLLTGGEKLFFGSGTQLSVL.

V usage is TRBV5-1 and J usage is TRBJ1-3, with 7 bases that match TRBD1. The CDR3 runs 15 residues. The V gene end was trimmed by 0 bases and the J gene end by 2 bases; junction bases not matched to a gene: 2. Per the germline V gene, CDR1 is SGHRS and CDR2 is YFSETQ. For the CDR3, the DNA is TGCGCCAGCAGCTTGGAAGGGGGCACTGGAAACACCATATATTTT. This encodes CASSLEGGTGNTIYF.

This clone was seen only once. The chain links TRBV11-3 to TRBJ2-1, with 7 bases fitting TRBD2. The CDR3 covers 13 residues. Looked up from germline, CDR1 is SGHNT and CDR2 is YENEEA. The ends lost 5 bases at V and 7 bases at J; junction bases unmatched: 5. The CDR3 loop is CASSPGGINEQFF. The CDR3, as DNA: TGTGCCAGCAGCCCCGGGGGGATAAATGAGCAGTTCTTC.

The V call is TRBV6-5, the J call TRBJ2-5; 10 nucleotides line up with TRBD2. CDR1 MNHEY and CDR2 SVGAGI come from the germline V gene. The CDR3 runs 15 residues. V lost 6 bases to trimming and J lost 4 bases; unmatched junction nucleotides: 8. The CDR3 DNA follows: TGTGCCAGCAGCCTTAGCGGGGGGCTCGGAGAGACCCAGTACTTC. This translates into CASSLSGGLGETQYF.

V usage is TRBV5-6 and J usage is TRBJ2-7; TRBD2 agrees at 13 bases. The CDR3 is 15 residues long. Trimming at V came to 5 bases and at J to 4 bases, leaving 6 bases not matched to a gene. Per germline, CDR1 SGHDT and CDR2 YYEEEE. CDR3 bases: TGTGCCAGCAGACTAGCGGGGGGGCCTAAGTACGAGCAGTACTTC. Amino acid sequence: CASRLAGGPKYEQYF.

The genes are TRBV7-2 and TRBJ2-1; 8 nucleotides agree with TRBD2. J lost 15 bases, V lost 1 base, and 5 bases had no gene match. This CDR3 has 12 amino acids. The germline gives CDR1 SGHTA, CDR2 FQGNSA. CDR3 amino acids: CASSLVGLELFF. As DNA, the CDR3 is TGTGCCAGCAGCTTAGTGGGACTAGAGTTGTTCTTC.

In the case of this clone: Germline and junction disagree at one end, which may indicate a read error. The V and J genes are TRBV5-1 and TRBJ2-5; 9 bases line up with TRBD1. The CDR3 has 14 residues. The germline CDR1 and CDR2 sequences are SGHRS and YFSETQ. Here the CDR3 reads CASRLDRGGETQYF. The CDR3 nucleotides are TGCGCCAGCAGGTTGGACAGGGGTGGGGAGACCCAGTACTTC.

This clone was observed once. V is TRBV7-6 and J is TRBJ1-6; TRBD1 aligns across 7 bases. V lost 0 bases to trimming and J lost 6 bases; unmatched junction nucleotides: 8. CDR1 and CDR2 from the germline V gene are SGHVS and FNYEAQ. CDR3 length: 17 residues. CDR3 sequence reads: CASSLAATGQINSPLHF. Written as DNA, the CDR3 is TGTGCCAGCAGCTTAGCGGCCACGGGACAGATTAATTCACCCCTCCACTTT.

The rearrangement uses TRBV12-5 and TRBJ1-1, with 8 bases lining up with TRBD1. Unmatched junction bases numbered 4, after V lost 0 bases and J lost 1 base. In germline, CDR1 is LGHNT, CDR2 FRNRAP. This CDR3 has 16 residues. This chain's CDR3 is CASGLVLGQGNTEAFF. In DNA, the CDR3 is TGTGCTAGTGGTTTGGTACTAGGACAGGGGAACACTGAAGCTTTCTTT. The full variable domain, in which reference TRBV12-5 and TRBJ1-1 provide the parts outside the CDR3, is DARVTQTPRHKVTEMGQEVTMRCQPILGHNTVFWYRQTMMQGLELLAYFRNRAPLDDSGMPKDRFSAEMPDATLATLKIQPSEPRDSAVYFCASGLVLGQGNTEAFFGQGTRLTVV.

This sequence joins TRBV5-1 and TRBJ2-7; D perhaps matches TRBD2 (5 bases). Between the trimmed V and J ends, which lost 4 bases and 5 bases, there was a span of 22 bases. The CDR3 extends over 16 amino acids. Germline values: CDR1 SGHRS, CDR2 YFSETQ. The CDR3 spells CASSPLPDRLGDEQYF. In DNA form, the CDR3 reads TGCGCCAGCAGCCCCCTCCCGGACCGACTCGGGGACGAGCAGTACTTC.

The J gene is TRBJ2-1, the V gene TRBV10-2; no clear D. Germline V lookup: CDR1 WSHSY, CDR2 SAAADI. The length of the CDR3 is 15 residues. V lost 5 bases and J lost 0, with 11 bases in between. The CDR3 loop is CASSQQRNSYNEQFF. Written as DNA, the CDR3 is TGCGCCAGCAGTCAACAGAGAAACTCCTACAATGAGCAGTTCTTC.

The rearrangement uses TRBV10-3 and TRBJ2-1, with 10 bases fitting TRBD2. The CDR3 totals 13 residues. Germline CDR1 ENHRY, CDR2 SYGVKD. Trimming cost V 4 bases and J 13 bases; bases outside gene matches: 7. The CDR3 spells CAISAASGGVQFF. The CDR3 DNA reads TGTGCCATCAGTGCAGCTAGCGGGGGCGTTCAGTTCTTC.

CDR3 DNA sequence: TGTGCCAGCAGAACAGGGGGGGTGAAGGAAAAACTGTTTTTT. Encoded protein: CASRTGGVKEKLFF. V gene TRBV11-2 combines with J gene TRBJ1-4; 8 bases are a match to TRBD1. CDR1 SGHAT and CDR2 FQNNGV come from the germline V gene. The CDR3 is 14 amino acids. V lost 6 bases to trimming and J lost 8 bases; unmatched junction nucleotides: 8.

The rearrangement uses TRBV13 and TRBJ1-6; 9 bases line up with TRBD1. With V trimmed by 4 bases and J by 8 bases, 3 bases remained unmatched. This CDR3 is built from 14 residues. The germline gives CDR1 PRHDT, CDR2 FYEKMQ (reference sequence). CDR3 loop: CASSSGQGDSPLHF. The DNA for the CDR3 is TGTGCCAGCAGCTCGGGACAGGGAGATTCACCCCTCCACTTT. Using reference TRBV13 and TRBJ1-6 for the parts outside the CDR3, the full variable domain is AAGVIQSPRHLIKEKRETATLKCYPIPRHDTVYWYQQGPGQDPQFLISFYEKMQSDKGSIPDRFSAQQFSDYHSELNMSSLELGDSALYFCASSSGQGDSPLHFGNGTRLTVT.